The T cell receptor beta chain described here comes from a study of blood T cell repertoires in COVID-19. The wider study: The samples span acute and convalescent COVID-19 from the United States, Italy and Spain.

This clone was observed a handful of times. The germline CDR1 and CDR2 sequences are SGDLS and YYNGEE. Trimming took 0 bases from V and 5 from J, leaving 14 bases between them. This CDR3 comprises 15 residues. Participants reported their clinical history, and cohort assignment relied on those reports. Up to 2 weeks before entering the study, exposed participants had met a COVID-19 case. Original analysis: Amplification from reference gene primers served as the basis for estimated nucleated cell counts. The protocol was immunoSEQ multiplex PCR, while the TCRdb copy is restricted to in-frame clones and leaves out a portion. The DNA gave D and trimming, while V, J and clone size come from that table. Here the sample spans 320,000 or so clones, roughly 85% being singletons.

Sample: PBMCs or T cells enriched from blood (not recorded which). The TCR sequence derives from a woman between 25 and 40 years old who had been exposed to COVID-19. V and J are TRBV9 and TRBJ1-1, with D perhaps matching TRBD1 (6 bases). CDR3 amino acids: CASSVGAGETTEAFF. CDR3 DNA: TGTGCCAGCAGCGTAGGGGCAGGGGAGACGACTGAAGCTTTCTTT. The full variable domain, with the rest looked up from reference TRBV9 and TRBJ1-1, is DSGVTQTPKHLITATGQRVTLRCSPRSGDLSVYWYQQSLDQGLQFLIQYYNGEERAKGNILERFSAQQFPDLHSELNLSSLELGDSALYFCASSVGAGETTEAFFGQGTRLTVV.